The text below deals with one TCR beta chain. This sample was taken from a study of blood T cell repertoires in COVID-19. Across the whole study: Samples came from the United States, Italy and Spain, spanning acute and convalescent COVID-19.

V shed 1 base and J shed 1 base, with 12 bases lying between them. Per germline, CDR1 SGDLS and CDR2 YYNGEE. The CDR3 has 17 amino acids. Each recovered donor of Cohort 3 presented with two negative PCRs, clearance, or symptom resolution. Clones were sequenced by immunoSEQ multiplex PCR, and TCRdb holds only the in-frame ones, with some missing. The data hold under 300,000 clones, with roughly 89% observed a single time. The chain couples TRBV9 to TRBJ2-6; D is perhaps TRBD2 (5 bases). This sequence was found in a man aged 35 to 55 who had recovered from COVID-19. Sample: PBMCs or T cells enriched from blood (not recorded which). DNA for the CDR3: TGTGCCAGCAGCGTACTTGGTGGGAGATCTGGGGCCAACGTCCTGACTTTC. It specifies CASSVLGGRSGANVLTF.